These T cell receptor beta chains were read from a single sample in a study of cytomegalovirus exposure and HLA in healthy donors. The method was immunoSEQ multiplex PCR; TCRdb's version includes in-frame clones alone and lacks a portion of them. The table lists about 110,000 clones, approximately 83% of them singletons, with 1.5% to 2% in the top ten. Sequences were obtained from PBMCs. Every receptor here comes from a man in his forties in good health and CMV-seronegative. The CDR3 runs from the conserved cysteine through the conserved F or W. Fields, in order: CDR3 protein, CDR3 DNA, V gene, D gene, J gene, clone size. The D gene is left open where the match is weak. A clone size is listed for some rows: how often the clone was seen (once, few, many), or a class if it is expanded.

CDR3aa: CASSLTGTSRYNEQFF
CDR3nt: TGTGCCAGCAGCTTAACCGGGACTAGCAGATACAATGAGCAGTTCTTC
v_gene: TRBV7-9
d_gene: TRBD2
j_gene: TRBJ2-1
abundance: once

CDR3aa: CASSEGQGDSPLHF
CDR3nt: TGTGCCAGCAGCGAAGGACAGGGCGATTCACCCCTCCACTTT
v_gene: TRBV5-6
d_gene: TRBD1
j_gene: TRBJ1-6
abundance: once

CDR3aa: CASSPFPRGGSNQPQHF
CDR3nt: TGCGCCAGCAGCCCCTTCCCCCGGGGGGGAAGCAATCAGCCCCAGCATTTT
v_gene: TRBV5-1
d_gene: NA
j_gene: TRBJ1-5
abundance: NA

CDR3aa: CASSLKGTGFPSPYNEQFF
CDR3nt: TGTGCCAGCAGCTTAAAAGGGACAGGGTTTCCATCGCCCTACAATGAGCAGTTCTTC
v_gene: TRBV11-3
d_gene: TRBD1
j_gene: TRBJ2-1
abundance: NA

CDR3aa: CASSSGGFGFF
CDR3nt: TGTGCCAGCAGCTCCGGGGGTTTCGGGTTCTTC
v_gene: TRBV7-8
d_gene: NA
j_gene: TRBJ2-1
abundance: once

CDR3aa: CASSTYTGGLSYNEQFF
CDR3nt: TGTGCCAGCAGCACATACACAGGAGGGCTCTCCTACAATGAGCAGTTCTTC
v_gene: TRBV9
d_gene: NA
j_gene: TRBJ2-1
abundance: NA

CDR3aa: CASSPGIGHAGGRSPLHF
CDR3nt: TGTGCCAGCAGCCCCGGGATTGGACACGCAGGGGGCCGCTCACCCCTCCACTTT
v_gene: TRBV7-9
d_gene: TRBD1
j_gene: TRBJ1-6
abundance: NA

CDR3aa: CSGMTGTYGYTF
CDR3nt: TGCAGCGGGATGACAGGGACCTATGGCTACACCTTC
v_gene: TRBV29-1
d_gene: TRBD1
j_gene: TRBJ1-2
abundance: NA

CDR3aa: CASSHLGSAEAFF
CDR3nt: TGCGCCAGCAGCCATCTAGGGAGCGCTGAAGCTTTCTTT
v_gene: TRBV4-1
d_gene: NA
j_gene: TRBJ1-1
abundance: NA

CDR3aa: CASSLAATSGTDTQYF
CDR3nt: TGCGCCAGCAGCTTGGCCGCGACTAGCGGCACAGATACGCAGTATTTT
v_gene: TRBV5-1
d_gene: TRBD2
j_gene: TRBJ2-3
abundance: NA

CDR3aa: CASSFFAGNEQYF
CDR3nt: TGTGCCAGCAGCTTTTTCGCAGGGAACGAGCAGTACTTC
v_gene: TRBV7-9
d_gene: NA
j_gene: TRBJ2-7
abundance: NA

CDR3aa: CASSPVGGGETQYF
CDR3nt: TGCGCCAGCAGCCCTGTGGGGGGAGGAGAGACCCAGTACTTC
v_gene: TRBV5-1
d_gene: NA
j_gene: TRBJ2-5
abundance: NA

CDR3aa: CASTLGGYYGYTF
CDR3nt: TGTGCCAGCACCCTCGGGGGGTACTATGGCTACACCTTC
v_gene: TRBV7-2
d_gene: NA
j_gene: TRBJ1-2
abundance: NA